Below, 14 T cell receptor beta chains from the same sample are listed, as sequenced in a study of blood T cell repertoires in COVID-19. Profiling relied on immunoSEQ multiplex PCR, and the TCRdb table lists in-frame clones only, not all of them. The sample has 88,000 or so clones, roughly 80% seen once. The source material was peripheral blood. The receptors stem from a man aged 55 to 70 with acute or convalescent COVID-19.

The V gene is TRBV11-2, the J gene TRBJ2-7; 8 nucleotides agree with TRBD1. Trimming removed 1 base from V and 0 bases from J; junction bases left unmatched: 14. The CDR3 extends over 19 amino acids. Germline-derived CDR1 and CDR2 are SGHAT and FQNNGV. The CDR3, as DNA: TGTGCCAGCAGCTTAGTTGCCCTAACGGGACAGGCGTACTCCTACGAGCAGTACTTC. Encoded protein: CASSLVALTGQAYSYEQYF.

This rearrangement joins TRBV2 to TRBJ1-2, with 10 nucleotides matching TRBD1. Germline V gives CDR1 SNHLY, CDR2 FYNNEI. The V segment lost 6 bases and the J segment 4 bases; nucleotides outside the gene matches: 5. The length of the CDR3 is 14 residues. The CDR3 reads CASRPRDRGYGYTF. The CDR3 bases are TGTGCCAGCAGGCCCCGGGACAGGGGCTATGGCTACACCTTC. The full variable domain, with the rest looked up from reference TRBV2 and TRBJ1-2, is EPEVTQTPSHQVTQMGQEVILRCVPISNHLYFYWYRQILGQKVEFLVSFYNNEISEKSEIFDDQFSVERPDGSNFTLKIRSTKLEDSAMYFCASRPRDRGYGYTFGSGTRLTVV.

Written as DNA, the CDR3 is TGCGCCAGCGCTGATGATGGGAGCCAGGGGGCGAACACCGGGGAGCTGTTTTTT. This translates into CASADDGSQGANTGELFF. The gene calls are TRBV10-1 and TRBJ2-2, with TRBD1 matching over 7 bases. This CDR3 is 18 amino acids long. V lost 8 bases, J lost 0 bases, and 15 bases stayed unmatched. Looked up from germline, CDR1 is WNHNN and CDR2 is SYGVQD (reference sequence).

A remark on this clone: One end of the junction is discordant with germline, which a read error may explain. The chain links TRBV7-3 to TRBJ2-5, with 13 nucleotides matching TRBD2. This CDR3 region has 14 residues. Per the germline V gene, CDR1 is SGHTA and CDR2 is FQGTGA. The CDR3 region has the DNA TGTGCCAGCAGCTCAAGACTAGCGGGAGGCCTGTTGCACTTC. This gives the protein CASSSRLAGGLLHF.

V is TRBV19 and J is TRBJ1-6, with D tentatively TRBD1 (6 bases). The CDR3 covers 14 residues. Germline assignment: CDR1 LNHDA and CDR2 SQIVND (reference sequence). The V end lost 5 bases, the J end lost 6 bases, and 11 bases lay between the germline ends. CDR3 sequence reads: CASSRQEANSPLHF. In DNA, the CDR3 is TGTGCCAGTAGTCGACAGGAGGCTAATTCACCCCTCCACTTT.

The count of this clone is one. The V call is TRBV7-2, the J call TRBJ2-6; maybe TRBD1 (5 bases). CDR3 length equals 16 residues. Germline V gene lookup returns CDR1 SGHTA and CDR2 FQGNSA. Deletions cut 1 base from V and 0 bases from J, with 7 bases between. The CDR3 spells CASSLDGASGANVLTF. As DNA, the CDR3 is TGTGCCAGCAGCTTAGATGGGGCCTCTGGGGCCAACGTCCTGACTTTC.

This clone came up many times. The CDR3 loop is CASSYRMNTEAFF. The CDR3 nucleotides read TGTGCCAGTAGTTACAGGATGAACACTGAAGCTTTCTTT. V gene TRBV19 combines with J gene TRBJ1-1, with D possibly matching TRBD1 (5 bases). The germline V gene has CDR1 LNHDA and CDR2 SQIVND (reference sequence). V gave up 5 bases and J gave up 0 bases, with 7 bases separating them. The CDR3 length is 13 residues.

CDR3 sequence: CASHDRISYNSPLHF. The CDR3, as DNA: TGTGCCAGTCACGACAGAATCTCCTATAATTCACCCCTCCACTTT. The chain carries TRBV19 and TRBJ1-6; a weak D match, TRBD1 (5 bases). CDR1 and CDR2 (germline): LNHDA, SQIVND (reference sequence). V gave up 8 bases and J gave up 0 bases, with 11 bases separating them. The CDR3 loop spans 15 amino acids.

The V and J genes are TRBV7-3 and TRBJ1-2; possibly TRBD1 for D (5 bases). Trimming pared 1 base from V and 8 bases from J, leaving 20 bases between. Germline lookup yields CDR1 SGHTA and CDR2 FQGTGA. This CDR3 comprises 16 residues. The CDR3 reads CASSLKAGAQGGGYTF. The CDR3 nucleotides read TGTGCCAGCAGCTTAAAGGCGGGAGCTCAGGGCGGCGGCTACACCTTC.

V and J are TRBV6-6 and TRBJ2-2; a weak D match, TRBD1 (6 bases). Trimming shortened V by 6 bases and J by 2 bases, and 10 bases separated the two germline ends. The CDR3 totals 14 residues. The V gene's germline CDR1 is MNHNY and CDR2 SVGAGI (reference sequence). The CDR3: CASRKDRNTGELFF. CDR3 bases: TGTGCCAGCAGAAAGGACAGAAACACCGGGGAGCTGTTTTTT.

This chain joins TRBV7-9 and TRBJ2-3; D perhaps matches TRBD1 (6 bases). Trimming cost V 3 bases and J 0 bases, with 22 bases left between them. The CDR3 totals 19 residues. From germline, CDR1 is SEHNR and CDR2 FQNEAQ (reference sequence). The CDR3 is CASSLAIYDRLTSTDTQYF. The CDR3 nucleotides read TGTGCCAGCAGCTTGGCCATTTACGACAGGCTGACTAGCACAGATACGCAGTATTTT.

This clone was seen just once. The chain carries TRBV27 and TRBJ2-6; a weak D match, TRBD1 (6 bases). Germline-derived CDR1 and CDR2 are MNHEY and SMNVEV (reference sequence). The V end lost 3 bases, the J end lost 2 bases, and 11 bases lay between the germline ends. The CDR3 is made up of 16 amino acids. The CDR3 sequence is CASSFTGLTGANVLTF. Here the CDR3 DNA reads TGTGCCAGCAGTTTTACAGGGCTTACTGGGGCCAACGTCCTGACTTTC. Drawing the rest from reference TRBV27 and TRBJ2-6, the complete variable domain is EAQVTQNPRYLITVTGKKLTVTCSQNMNHEYMSWYRQDPGLGLRQIYYSMNVEVTDKGDVPEGYKVSRKEKRNFPLILESPSPNQTSLYFCASSFTGLTGANVLTFGAGSRLTVL.

The chain recombines TRBV19 with TRBJ2-1; 8 nucleotides line up with TRBD1. Germline V gene lookup returns CDR1 LNHDA and CDR2 SQIVND (reference sequence). This CDR3 comprises 17 residues. The trim removed 3 bases at V and 5 bases at J, leaving 12 bases unmatched. CDR3 in amino acids: CASSIPRQGNINNEQFF. The DNA of the CDR3 is TGTGCCAGTAGTATCCCTAGACAGGGGAACATAAACAATGAGCAGTTCTTC. Full variable domain (rest looked up from reference TRBV19 and TRBJ2-1): DGGITQSPKYLFRKEGQNVTLSCEQNLNHDAMYWYRQDPGQGLRLIYYSQIVNDFQKGDIAEGYSVSREKKESFPLTVTSAQKNPTAFYLCASSIPRQGNINNEQFFGPGTRLTVL.

This clone was counted a few times. The chain recombines TRBV2 with TRBJ1-2; 8 nucleotides line up with TRBD1. The CDR3 length is 16 residues. Germline V CDR1 and CDR2: SNHLY, FYNNEI. With 5 bases clipped from V and 7 bases from J, the junction kept 15 bases outside the gene matches. The CDR3 coding sequence is TGTGCCAGCAGTTATGGGACCCTAAGGACAGGGTTTGGCTACACCTTC. It specifies CASSYGTLRTGFGYTF.